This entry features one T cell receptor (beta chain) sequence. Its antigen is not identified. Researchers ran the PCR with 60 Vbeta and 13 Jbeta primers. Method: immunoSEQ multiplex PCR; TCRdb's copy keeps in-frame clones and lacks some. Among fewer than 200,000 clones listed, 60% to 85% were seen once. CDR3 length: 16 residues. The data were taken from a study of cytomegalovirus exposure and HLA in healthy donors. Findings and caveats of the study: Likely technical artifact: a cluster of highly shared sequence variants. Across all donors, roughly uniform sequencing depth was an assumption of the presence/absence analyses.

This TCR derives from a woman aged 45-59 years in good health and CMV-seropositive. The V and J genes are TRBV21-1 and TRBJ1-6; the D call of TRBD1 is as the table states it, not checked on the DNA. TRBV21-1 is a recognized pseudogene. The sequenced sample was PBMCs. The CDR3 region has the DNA TGTGCCAGCAAAGACAGGGACAGGGGGCCGATAGCGCCCCTCCACTTT. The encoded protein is CASKDRDRGPIAPLHF.